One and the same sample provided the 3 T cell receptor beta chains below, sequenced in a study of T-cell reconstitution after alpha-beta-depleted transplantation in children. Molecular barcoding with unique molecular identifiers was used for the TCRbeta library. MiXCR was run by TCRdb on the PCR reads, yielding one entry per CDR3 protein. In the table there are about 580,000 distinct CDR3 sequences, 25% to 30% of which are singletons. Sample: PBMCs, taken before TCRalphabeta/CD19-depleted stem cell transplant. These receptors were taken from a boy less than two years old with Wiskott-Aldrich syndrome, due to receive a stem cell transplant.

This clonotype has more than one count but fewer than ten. CDR3 protein: CASRGTGENSPLHF. The CDR3 bases are TGTGCCAGCAGGGGGACAGGGGAAAATTCACCCCTCCACTTT. The V call is TRBV12-3 or TRBV12-4, the J call TRBJ1-6, with 10 bases lining up with TRBD1. J was trimmed by 7 bases and V by 6 bases; bases with no gene match: 3. CDR3 length equals 14 residues.

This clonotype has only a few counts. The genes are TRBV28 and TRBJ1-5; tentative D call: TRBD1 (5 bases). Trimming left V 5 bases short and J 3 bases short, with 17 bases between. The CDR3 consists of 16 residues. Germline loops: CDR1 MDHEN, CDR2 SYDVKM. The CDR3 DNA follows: TGTGCCAGCAGTAAGCACTCAGGGTGGGTCAATCAGCCCCAGCATTTT. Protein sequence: CASSKHSGWVNQPQHF.

CDR3 sequence (DNA): TGTGCCAGCAGTCCGGGGACTCCAGAGTACAATGAGCAGTTCTTC. The encoded protein is CASSPGTPEYNEQFF. The rearrangement joins TRBV12-3 or TRBV12-4 to TRBJ2-1; perhaps TRBD2 as D (6 bases). V was trimmed by 5 bases and J by 4 bases, leaving 15 bases between them. The CDR3 loop spans 15 amino acids.